The rows below give T cell receptor beta chains drawn from one sample of a study of cytotoxic CD8 clonotypes in ibrutinib-treated CLL. TCRdb keeps only in-frame clones here, not all; method: immunoSEQ multiplex PCR. The sample yields approximately 70,000 clones, more than 75% seen once. The source was PBMCs, collected at disease progression, from a patient treated with ibrutinib. These receptor sequences come from a human donor with chronic lymphocytic leukemia. Both conserved end residues are part of each CDR3. D genes are given only for firm matches. Size is stated for part of the rows, as once, few or many counts, or as a class when the clone is expanded.

J gene: TRBJ1-1; D gene: -; clone size: -; V gene: TRBV18; CDR3 DNA: TGTGCCAGCTCACCAATGGGGGACACTGAAGCTTTCTTT; CDR3 protein: CASSPMGDTEAFF
J gene: TRBJ1-2; D gene: TRBD1; clone size: -; V gene: TRBV2; CDR3 DNA: TGTGCCAGCAGCGCCGGGACAGGTGGGACCTACGGCTACACCTTC; CDR3 protein: CASSAGTGGTYGYTF
J gene: TRBJ1-1; D gene: -; clone size: -; V gene: TRBV18; CDR3 DNA: TGTGCCAGCTCACCGCTAGGAGGCCGAAGGGTCGTCACTGAAGCTTTCTTT; CDR3 protein: CASSPLGGRRVVTEAFF
J gene: TRBJ2-7; D gene: -; clone size: -; V gene: TRBV18; CDR3 DNA: TGTGCCAGCTCACCAGACCCCCGGTCAACCGAGCAGTACTTC; CDR3 protein: CASSPDPRSTEQYF
J gene: TRBJ1-1; D gene: -; clone size: -; V gene: TRBV30; CDR3 DNA: TGTGCCTGGTCCCGCCCGTACGGGAACACTGAAGCTTTCTTT; CDR3 protein: CAWSRPYGNTEAFF
J gene: TRBJ1-6; D gene: -; clone size: -; V gene: TRBV19; CDR3 DNA: TGTGCCAGTAGTATACAGGGGTACTCACCCCTCCACTTT; CDR3 protein: CASSIQGYSPLHF
J gene: TRBJ1-6; D gene: -; clone size: -; V gene: TRBV10-3; CDR3 DNA: TGTGCCATCAGTGAGAGTGAAGGGCGGAATTCACCCCTCCACTTT; CDR3 protein: CAISESEGRNSPLHF
J gene: TRBJ2-7; D gene: -; clone size: few; V gene: TRBV11-2; CDR3 DNA: TGTGCCAGCAGCTTAGATCCTGGTTACGAGCAGTACTTC; CDR3 protein: CASSLDPGYEQYF
J gene: TRBJ1-4; D gene: -; clone size: -; V gene: TRBV4-1; CDR3 DNA: TGCGCCAGCAGCTTAAAAAGGGGAATGAATGAACTGTTTTTT; CDR3 protein: CASSLKRGMNELFF
J gene: TRBJ2-1; D gene: TRBD1; clone size: -; V gene: TRBV5-5; CDR3 DNA: TGTGCCAGCAGCTTGAGGCAGGGGGCGCAAAATGAGCAGTTCTTC; CDR3 protein: CASSLRQGAQNEQFF
J gene: TRBJ2-6; D gene: -; clone size: -; V gene: TRBV30; CDR3 DNA: TGTGCCAGAAATAGTGATTCTGGGGCCAACGTCCTGACTTTC; CDR3 protein: CARNSDSGANVLTF
J gene: TRBJ1-3; D gene: TRBD1; clone size: once; V gene: TRBV5-1; CDR3 DNA: TGCGCCAGCAGCCTGCGACAGGGGATGGGTGGAAACACCATATATTTT; CDR3 protein: CASSLRQGMGGNTIYF
J gene: TRBJ1-2; D gene: -; clone size: -; V gene: TRBV5-8; CDR3 DNA: TGTGCCAGCAGCTTGGGGCAGGGAAGATATCTTGGCTACACCTTC; CDR3 protein: CASSLGQGRYLGYTF
J gene: TRBJ1-5; D gene: -; clone size: -; V gene: TRBV30; CDR3 DNA: TGTGCCTGGAGTGCCTCCTACCAGCAGCCCCAGCATTTT; CDR3 protein: CAWSASYQQPQHF
J gene: TRBJ2-6; D gene: -; clone size: -; V gene: TRBV5-1; CDR3 DNA: TGCGCCAGCAGCCTACAGGGCCATGGGGCCAACGTCCTGACTTTC; CDR3 protein: CASSLQGHGANVLTF
J gene: TRBJ2-5; D gene: -; clone size: -; V gene: TRBV5-1; CDR3 DNA: TGCGCCAGCAGCTTGTCCAACCAAGAGACCCAGTACTTC; CDR3 protein: CASSLSNQETQYF
J gene: TRBJ1-1; D gene: TRBD1; clone size: -; V gene: TRBV6-5; CDR3 DNA: TGTGCCAGCAGGCGGGACAGGGGGAACACTGAAGCTTTCTTT; CDR3 protein: CASRRDRGNTEAFF
J gene: TRBJ1-6; D gene: TRBD1; clone size: few; V gene: TRBV6-6; CDR3 DNA: TGTGCCAGCTCCGACAGGGGAAACAATTCACCCCTCCACTTT; CDR3 protein: CASSDRGNNSPLHF
J gene: TRBJ1-5; D gene: -; clone size: -; V gene: TRBV30; CDR3 DNA: TGTGCCTGGAGCTTGACTGCAGGGTCGTATCAGCCCCAGCATTTT; CDR3 protein: CAWSLTAGSYQPQHF
J gene: TRBJ1-5; D gene: TRBD1; clone size: -; V gene: TRBV10-1; CDR3 DNA: TGCGCCAGTACAAAGGGGGCGGATCAGCCCCAGCATTTT; CDR3 protein: CASTKGADQPQHF
J gene: TRBJ2-7; D gene: -; clone size: -; V gene: TRBV5-1; CDR3 DNA: TGCGCCAGCAGCTTGGGAGGAGACGGCTACGAGCAGTACTTC; CDR3 protein: CASSLGGDGYEQYF
J gene: TRBJ2-1; D gene: TRBD2; clone size: -; V gene: TRBV30; CDR3 DNA: TGTGCCTGGAAGAGGACTAGCGGGAGAGGTAATGAGCAGTTCTTC; CDR3 protein: CAWKRTSGRGNEQFF
J gene: TRBJ1-1; D gene: TRBD1; clone size: -; V gene: TRBV6-6; CDR3 DNA: TGTGCCAGCAGCGGACAGGACTTCCCGGAAGCTTTCTTT; CDR3 protein: CASSGQDFPEAFF
J gene: TRBJ2-7; D gene: -; clone size: -; V gene: TRBV7-8; CDR3 DNA: TGTGCCAGCAGCTTAGGGGGCGAATACGAGCAGTACTTC; CDR3 protein: CASSLGGEYEQYF
J gene: TRBJ2-2; D gene: -; clone size: -; V gene: TRBV7-3; CDR3 DNA: TGTGCCAGCAGCTTAAGGGGTCCCCCCGGGGAGCTGTTTTTT; CDR3 protein: CASSLRGPPGELFF
J gene: TRBJ2-3; D gene: -; clone size: once; V gene: TRBV5-1; CDR3 DNA: TGCGCCAGCAGCTCCTCGAGAGTGGGCACAGATACGCAGTATTTT; CDR3 protein: CASSSSRVGTDTQYF
J gene: TRBJ2-5; D gene: TRBD1; clone size: once; V gene: TRBV19; CDR3 DNA: TGTGCCAGTAGTCGTGACAGGGGAGAGACCCAGTACTTC; CDR3 protein: CASSRDRGETQYF
J gene: TRBJ2-2; D gene: -; clone size: -; V gene: TRBV5-1; CDR3 DNA: TGCGCCAGCAGTCTTTTCGCCAGCAGCACCGGGGAGCTGTTTTTT; CDR3 protein: CASSLFASSTGELFF
J gene: TRBJ2-5; D gene: -; clone size: -; V gene: TRBV18; CDR3 DNA: TGTGCCAGCTCACCACCGGGCAGGGGAGAGACCCAGTACTTC; CDR3 protein: CASSPPGRGETQYF
J gene: TRBJ1-5; D gene: -; clone size: -; V gene: TRBV5-6; CDR3 DNA: TGTGCCAGCAGCTTGAGAGGGGACAATCAGCCCCAGCATTTT; CDR3 protein: CASSLRGDNQPQHF
J gene: TRBJ2-2; D gene: TRBD1; clone size: few; V gene: TRBV18; CDR3 DNA: TGTGCCAGCTCACCCTACAGGGGGCGTGCCGGGGAGCTGTTTTTT; CDR3 protein: CASSPYRGRAGELFF
J gene: TRBJ1-6; D gene: -; clone size: -; V gene: TRBV11-3; CDR3 DNA: TGTGCCAGCAGCTTAATCATGGTTTCACCCCTCCACTTT; CDR3 protein: CASSLIMVSPLHF